Included here is one T cell receptor beta chain sequence, with context. Its antigen remains unidentified. Study processing details: Filtering differed, since immunoSEQ gave only junction sequences and no quality scores. Sequencing used immunoSEQ multiplex PCR; TCRdb keeps in-frame clones, though not all of them. That table furnishes V, J and clone size, whereas the DNA furnished D and trimming. Of about 560,000 clones listed, around 81% are singletons. This record belongs to a study of shared clonotypes between healthy human individuals. Overall study context: The cohort had a couple of women and three men, ages 18 to 49.

Study-wide results and caveats: Depth of sequencing was expected to influence donor clonotype sharing.

Genomic DNA for unsorted samples was obtained from about 90 million PBMCs. Trimming pared 2 bases from V and 5 bases from J, leaving 9 bases between. The germline gives CDR1 SGHVS, CDR2 FQNEAQ. The CDR3 loop spans 13 amino acids. The chain uses TRBV7-8 and TRBJ2-5, with D possibly being TRBD1 (6 bases). The origin of this receptor is a woman in her thirties or forties in good health. Some clones in this sample may be carry-over from other donors' samples. What was sequenced was PBMCs. The CDR3 DNA reads as TGTGCCAGCAGCTTACAGGGGATGGAGACCCAGTACTTC. It encodes CASSLQGMETQYF. Full variable domain (rest looked up from reference TRBV7-8 and TRBJ2-5): GAGVSQSPRYKVAKRGQDVALRCDPISGHVSLFWYQQALGQGPEFLTYFQNEAQLDKSGLPSDRFFAERPEGSVSTLKIQRTQQEDSAVYLCASSLQGMETQYFGPGTRLLVL.